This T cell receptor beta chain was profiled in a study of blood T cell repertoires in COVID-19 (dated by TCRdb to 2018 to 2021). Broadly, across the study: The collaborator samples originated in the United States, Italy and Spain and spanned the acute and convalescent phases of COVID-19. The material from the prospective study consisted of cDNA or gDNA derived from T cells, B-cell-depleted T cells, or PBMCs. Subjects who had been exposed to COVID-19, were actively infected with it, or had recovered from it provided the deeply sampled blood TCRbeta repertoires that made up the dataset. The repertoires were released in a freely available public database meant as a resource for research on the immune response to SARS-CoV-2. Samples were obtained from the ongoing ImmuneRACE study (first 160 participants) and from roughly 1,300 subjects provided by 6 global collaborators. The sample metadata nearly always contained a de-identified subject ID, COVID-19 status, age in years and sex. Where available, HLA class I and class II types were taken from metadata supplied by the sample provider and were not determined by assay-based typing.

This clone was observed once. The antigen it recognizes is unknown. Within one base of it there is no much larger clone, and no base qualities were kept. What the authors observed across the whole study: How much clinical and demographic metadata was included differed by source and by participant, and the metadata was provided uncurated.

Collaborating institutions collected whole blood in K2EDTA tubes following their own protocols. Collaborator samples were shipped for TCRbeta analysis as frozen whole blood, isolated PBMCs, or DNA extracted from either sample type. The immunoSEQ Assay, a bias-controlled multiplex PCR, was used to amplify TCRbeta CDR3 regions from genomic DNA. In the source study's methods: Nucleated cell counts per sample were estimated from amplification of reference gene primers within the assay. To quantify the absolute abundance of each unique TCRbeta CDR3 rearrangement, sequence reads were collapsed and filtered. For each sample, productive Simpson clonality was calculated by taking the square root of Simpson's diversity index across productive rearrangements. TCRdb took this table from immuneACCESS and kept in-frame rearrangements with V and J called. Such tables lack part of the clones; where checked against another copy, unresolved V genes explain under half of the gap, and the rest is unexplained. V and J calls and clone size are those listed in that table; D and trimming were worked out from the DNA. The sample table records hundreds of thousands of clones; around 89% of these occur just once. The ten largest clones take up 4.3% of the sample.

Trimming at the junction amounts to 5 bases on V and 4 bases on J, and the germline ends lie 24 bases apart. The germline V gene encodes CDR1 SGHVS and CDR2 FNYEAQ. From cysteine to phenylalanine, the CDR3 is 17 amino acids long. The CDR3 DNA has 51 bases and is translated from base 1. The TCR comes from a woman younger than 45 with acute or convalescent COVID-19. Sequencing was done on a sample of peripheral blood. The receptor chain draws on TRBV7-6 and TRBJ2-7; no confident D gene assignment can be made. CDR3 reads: CASSPHSSRSPKYEQYF. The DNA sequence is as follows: TGTGCCAGCAGCCCCCACTCTTCTAGGTCCCCGAAGTACGAGCAGTACTTC.